These 5 T cell receptor beta chains share one sample of origin, sequenced in a study of blood T cells in healthy people across ages. The second PCR ran about 6 to 11 cycles with a sample-barcoded 5' primer and J-beta primers. TCRdb called the 5' RACE reads again in MiXCR, with one record for every CDR3 protein. The sample lists over 1,500,000 distinct CDR3 sequences; less than 50% were seen once. Sequenced input: blood. These receptors were collected from a middle-aged woman in good health.

This clonotype was counted a few times. The chain uses TRBV4-1 and TRBJ2-7, with D unresolved. The germline V gene has CDR1 MGHRA and CDR2 YSYEKL. Deletions cut 2 bases from V and 3 bases from J, with 8 bases between. The CDR3 consists of 13 residues. CDR3 sequence: CASSQSQSYEQYF. In DNA form, the CDR3 reads TGCGCCAGCAGCCAATCCCAAAGCTACGAGCAGTACTTC.

The rearrangement joins TRBV20-1 to TRBJ2-7, with D possibly being TRBD2 (5 bases). Deletions cut 1 base from V and 4 bases from J, with 11 bases between. Germline V gene data show CDR1 as DFQATT and CDR2 as SNEGSKA (reference sequence). The CDR3 consists of 13 residues. The CDR3 reads CSARGTVDYEQYF. The CDR3 DNA is TGCAGTGCTAGAGGGACTGTAGATTACGAGCAGTACTTC.

V is TRBV29-1 and J is TRBJ2-1; no definite D call. V lost 4 bases to trimming and J lost 2 bases, with 15 bases between them. The CDR3 is 15 residues long. Germline V lookup: CDR1 SQVTM, CDR2 ANQGSEA. CDR3 in DNA: TGCAGCGTTGGTCGGTTAGGGCTGCCCTACAATGAGCAGTTCTTC. The encoded protein is CSVGRLGLPYNEQFF.

This clonotype showed up just a few times. This sequence joins TRBV7-2 and TRBJ2-7; 8 bases agree with TRBD2. This CDR3 is 16 amino acids long. Germline V gene lookup returns CDR1 SGHTA and CDR2 FQGNSA. J gave up 0 bases and V 2 bases, and 6 bases lay outside the gene matches. The CDR3 is CASSLTRGGSSYEQYF. DNA of the CDR3: TGTGCCAGCAGCTTAACTCGGGGGGGAAGCTCCTACGAGCAGTACTTC.

This clonotype was seen a handful of times. V usage is TRBV15 and J usage is TRBJ1-2; D is undetermined. Germline V gene data show CDR1 as LNHNV and CDR2 as YYDKDF (reference sequence). V lost 1 base and J lost 2, with 8 bases in between. CDR3 length: 14 residues. CDR3 nucleotide sequence: TGTGCCACCAGCAGAGCCAGCATGAACTATGGCTACACCTTC. Amino acids: CATSRASMNYGYTF.